This TCR beta chain was profiled in a study of blood T cell repertoires in COVID-19. Using immunoSEQ multiplex PCR, the repertoire was profiled, and TCRdb retains in-frame clones only, with some absent. The sample lists fewer than 350,000 clones, roughly 88% occurring once. Participants came from 20 to 25 US areas, aged about 18 to 100 years. This clone was seen a single time. Germline V gives CDR1 SGHNT, CDR2 YYREEE (reference sequence). This CDR3 has 17 residues. V shed 4 bases, J shed 3 bases, and the junction held 8 bases outside the gene matches. The receptor was isolated from a woman aged 40-49 years with acute COVID-19. This chain connects TRBV5-4 to TRBJ2-2, with 11 bases lining up with TRBD1. The material sequenced was PBMCs or T cells enriched from blood (not recorded which). The CDR3 protein is CASSGRTGGLHTGELFF. In nucleotides, the CDR3 is TGTGCCAGCAGCGGTAGGACAGGGGGCCTCCACACCGGGGAGCTGTTTTTT. Complete variable domain (other parts from reference TRBV5-4 and TRBJ2-2): ETGVTQSPTHLIKTRGQQVTLRCSSQSGHNTVSWYQQALGQGPQFIFQYYREEENGRGNFPPRFSGLQFPNYSSELNVNALELDDSALYLCASSGRTGGLHTGELFFGEGSRLTVL.